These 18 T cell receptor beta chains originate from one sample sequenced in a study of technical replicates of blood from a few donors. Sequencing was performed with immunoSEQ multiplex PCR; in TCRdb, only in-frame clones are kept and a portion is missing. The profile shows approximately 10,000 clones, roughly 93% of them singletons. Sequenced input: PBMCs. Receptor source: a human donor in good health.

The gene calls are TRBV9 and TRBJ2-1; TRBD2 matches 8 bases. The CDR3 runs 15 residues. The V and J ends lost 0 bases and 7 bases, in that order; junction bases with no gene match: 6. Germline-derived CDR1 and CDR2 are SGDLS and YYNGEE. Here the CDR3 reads CASSVDVAGSNEQFF. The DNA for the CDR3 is TGTGCCAGCAGCGTAGATGTAGCGGGAAGTAATGAGCAGTTCTTC.

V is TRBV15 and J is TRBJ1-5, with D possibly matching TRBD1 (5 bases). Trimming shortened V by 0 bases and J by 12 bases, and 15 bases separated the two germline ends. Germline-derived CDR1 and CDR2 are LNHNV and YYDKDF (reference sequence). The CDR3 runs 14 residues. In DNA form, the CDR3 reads TGTGCCACCAGCAGAGATCTGGAGGGGACCGACCAGCATTTT. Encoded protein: CATSRDLEGTDQHF.

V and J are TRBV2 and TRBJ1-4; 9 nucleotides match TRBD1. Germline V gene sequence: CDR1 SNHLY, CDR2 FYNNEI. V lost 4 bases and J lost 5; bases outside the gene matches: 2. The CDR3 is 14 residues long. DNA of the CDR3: TGTGCCAGCAGTGGGACAGGGGCAAATGAAAAACTGTTTTTT. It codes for CASSGTGANEKLFF.

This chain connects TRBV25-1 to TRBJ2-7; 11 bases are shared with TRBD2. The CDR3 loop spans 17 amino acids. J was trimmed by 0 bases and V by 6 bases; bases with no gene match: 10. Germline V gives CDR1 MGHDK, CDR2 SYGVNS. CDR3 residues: CASSLSGLAGLSYEQYF. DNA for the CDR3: TGTGCCAGCAGCCTCTCAGGACTAGCGGGCCTCTCCTACGAGCAGTACTTC.

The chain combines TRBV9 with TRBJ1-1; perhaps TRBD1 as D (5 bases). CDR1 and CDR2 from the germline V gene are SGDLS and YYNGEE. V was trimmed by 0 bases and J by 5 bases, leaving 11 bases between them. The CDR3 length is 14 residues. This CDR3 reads CASSVDLRETEAFF. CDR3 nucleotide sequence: TGTGCCAGCAGCGTAGATCTCAGGGAAACTGAAGCTTTCTTT.

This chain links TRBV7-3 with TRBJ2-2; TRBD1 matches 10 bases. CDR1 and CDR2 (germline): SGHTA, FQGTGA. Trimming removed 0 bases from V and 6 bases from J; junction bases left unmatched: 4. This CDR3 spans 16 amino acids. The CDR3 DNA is TGTGCCAGCAGCTTAACGTCGGACAGGGGGGCCGGGGAGCTGTTTTTT. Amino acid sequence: CASSLTSDRGAGELFF.

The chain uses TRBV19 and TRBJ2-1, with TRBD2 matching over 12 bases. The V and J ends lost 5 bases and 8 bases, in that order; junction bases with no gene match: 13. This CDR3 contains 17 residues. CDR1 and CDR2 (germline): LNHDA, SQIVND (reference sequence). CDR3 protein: CASSVGLAGIPPDEQFF. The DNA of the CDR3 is TGTGCCAGTAGTGTAGGACTAGCGGGAATCCCCCCCGATGAGCAGTTCTTC.

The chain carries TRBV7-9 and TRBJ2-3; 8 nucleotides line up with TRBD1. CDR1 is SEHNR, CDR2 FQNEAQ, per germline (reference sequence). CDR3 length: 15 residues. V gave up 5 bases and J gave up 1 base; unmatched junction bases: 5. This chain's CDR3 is CASSPQGARTDTQYF. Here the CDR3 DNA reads TGTGCCAGCAGCCCGCAGGGGGCTCGCACAGATACGCAGTATTTT.

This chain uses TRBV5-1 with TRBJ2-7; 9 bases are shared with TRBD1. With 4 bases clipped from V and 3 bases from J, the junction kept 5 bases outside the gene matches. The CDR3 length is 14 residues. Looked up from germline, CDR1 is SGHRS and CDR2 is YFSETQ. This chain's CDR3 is CASSREGQGYEQYF. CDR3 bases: TGCGCCAGCAGCCGTGAGGGACAGGGCTACGAGCAGTACTTC.

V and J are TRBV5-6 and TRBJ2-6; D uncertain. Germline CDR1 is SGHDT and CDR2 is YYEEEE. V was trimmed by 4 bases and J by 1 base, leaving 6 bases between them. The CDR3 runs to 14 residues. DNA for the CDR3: TGTGCCAGCAGCCTACTGTCTGGGGCCAACGTCCTGACTTTC. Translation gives CASSLLSGANVLTF. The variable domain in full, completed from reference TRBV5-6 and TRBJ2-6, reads DAGVTQSPTHLIKTRGQQVTLRCSPKSGHDTVSWYQQALGQGPQFIFQYYEEEERQRGNFPDRFSGHQFPNYSSELNVNALLLGDSALYLCASSLLSGANVLTFGAGSRLTVL.

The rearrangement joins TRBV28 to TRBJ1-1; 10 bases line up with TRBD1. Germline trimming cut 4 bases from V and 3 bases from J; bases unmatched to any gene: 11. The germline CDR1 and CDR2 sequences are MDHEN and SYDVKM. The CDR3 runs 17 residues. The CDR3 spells CASSSFDRGRRDTEAFF. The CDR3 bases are TGTGCCAGCAGTTCATTTGACAGGGGGCGCCGGGACACTGAAGCTTTCTTT.

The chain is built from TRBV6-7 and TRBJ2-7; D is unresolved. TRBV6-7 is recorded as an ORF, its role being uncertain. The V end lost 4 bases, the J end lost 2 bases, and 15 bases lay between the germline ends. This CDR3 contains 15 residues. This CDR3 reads CASSSPRLPTYEQYF. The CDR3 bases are TGTGCCAGCAGTTCCCCTCGACTGCCTACCTACGAGCAGTACTTC.

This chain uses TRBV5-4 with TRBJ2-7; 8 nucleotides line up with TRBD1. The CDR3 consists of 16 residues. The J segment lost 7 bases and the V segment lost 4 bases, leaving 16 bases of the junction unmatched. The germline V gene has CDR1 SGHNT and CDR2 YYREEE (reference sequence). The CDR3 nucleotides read TGTGCCAGCAGCATGGGACAGGTCGTTGCTGTAGGAGAGCAGTACTTC. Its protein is CASSMGQVVAVGEQYF.

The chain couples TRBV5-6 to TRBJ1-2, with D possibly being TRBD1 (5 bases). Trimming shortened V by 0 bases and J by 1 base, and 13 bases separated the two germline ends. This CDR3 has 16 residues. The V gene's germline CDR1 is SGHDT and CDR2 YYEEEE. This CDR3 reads CASSLGQNRNNYGYTF. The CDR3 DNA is TGTGCCAGCAGCTTGGGACAGAACAGAAATAACTATGGCTACACCTTC.

The CDR3 sequence is CASSIDGGMNTEAFF. CDR3 nucleotide sequence: TGTGCCAGTAGTATAGATGGGGGCATGAACACTGAAGCTTTCTTT. The chain recombines TRBV19 with TRBJ1-1, with D possibly TRBD1 on 6 matching bases. V dropped 0 bases and J dropped 0 bases, with 8 bases sitting between them. The CDR3 totals 15 residues. Germline V gene lookup returns CDR1 LNHDA and CDR2 SQIVND (reference sequence). The whole variable domain, remainder taken from reference TRBV19 and TRBJ1-1, is DGGITQSPKYLFRKEGQNVTLSCEQNLNHDAMYWYRQDPGQGLRLIYYSQIVNDFQKGDIAEGYSVSREKKESFPLTVTSAQKNPTAFYLCASSIDGGMNTEAFFGQGTRLTVV.

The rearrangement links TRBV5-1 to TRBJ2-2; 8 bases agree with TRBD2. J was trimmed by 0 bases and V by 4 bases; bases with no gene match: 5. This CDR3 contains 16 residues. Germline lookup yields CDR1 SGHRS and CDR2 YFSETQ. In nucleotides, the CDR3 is TGCGCCAGCAGCCCAAATAGCGGGGCGAACACCGGGGAGCTGTTTTTT. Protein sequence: CASSPNSGANTGELFF.

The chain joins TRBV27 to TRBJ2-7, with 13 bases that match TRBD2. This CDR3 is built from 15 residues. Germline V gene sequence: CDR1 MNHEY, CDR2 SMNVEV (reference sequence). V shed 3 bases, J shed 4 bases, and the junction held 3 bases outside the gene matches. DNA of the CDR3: TGTGCCAGCAGTTTGACGGGACTAGCGGGGTACGAGCAGTACTTC. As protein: CASSLTGLAGYEQYF.

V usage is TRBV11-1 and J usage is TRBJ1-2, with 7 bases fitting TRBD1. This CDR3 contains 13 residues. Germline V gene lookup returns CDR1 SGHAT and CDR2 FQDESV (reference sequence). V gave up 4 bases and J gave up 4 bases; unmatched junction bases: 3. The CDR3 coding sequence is TGTGCCAGCAGCTACAGGGGAACCTATGGCTACACCTTC. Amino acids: CASSYRGTYGYTF.